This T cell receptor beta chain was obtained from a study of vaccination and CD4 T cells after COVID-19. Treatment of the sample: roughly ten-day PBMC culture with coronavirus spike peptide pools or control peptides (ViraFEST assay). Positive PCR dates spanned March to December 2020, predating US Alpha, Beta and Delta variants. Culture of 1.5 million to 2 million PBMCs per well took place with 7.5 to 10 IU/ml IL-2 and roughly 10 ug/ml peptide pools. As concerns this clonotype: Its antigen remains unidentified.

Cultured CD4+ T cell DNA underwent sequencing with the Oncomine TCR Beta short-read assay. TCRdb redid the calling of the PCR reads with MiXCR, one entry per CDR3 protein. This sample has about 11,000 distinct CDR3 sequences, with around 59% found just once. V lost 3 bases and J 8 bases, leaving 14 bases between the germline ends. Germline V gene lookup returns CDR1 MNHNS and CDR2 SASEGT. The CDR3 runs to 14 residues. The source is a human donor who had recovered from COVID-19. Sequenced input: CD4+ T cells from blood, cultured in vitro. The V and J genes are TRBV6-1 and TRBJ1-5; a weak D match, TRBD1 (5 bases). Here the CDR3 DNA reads TGTGCCAGCAGTGATCGGGCAGGGTTGGAGCCCCAGCATTTT. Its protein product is CASSDRAGLEPQHF.